This entry lists 12 T cell receptor beta chains sequenced from one sample in a study of blood T cell repertoires in COVID-19. Profiling relied on immunoSEQ multiplex PCR, and the TCRdb table lists in-frame clones only, not all of them. The sample has more than 90,000 clones, less than 85% seen once. The sample was peripheral blood. The origin of the receptors is a human donor in a cohort sampled during active COVID-19.

The CDR3 bases are TGCGCCAGCAGCCAACAATGGCTAGCGGGAGATCGGACCGGGGAGCTGTTTTTT. Translation gives CASSQQWLAGDRTGELFF. The chain carries TRBV4-1 and TRBJ2-2; TRBD2 agrees at 10 bases. J was trimmed by 5 bases and V by 2 bases; bases with no gene match: 11. CDR1 is MGHRA and CDR2 is YSYEKL in the germline V gene. The CDR3 runs to 18 residues.

This clone showed up just once. The chain carries TRBV6-6 and TRBJ2-1; 12 bases match TRBD1. Germline trimming cut 11 bases from V and 6 bases from J; bases unmatched to any gene: 11. The CDR3 contains 15 residues. The germline gives CDR1 MNHNY, CDR2 SVGAGI (reference sequence). The CDR3 region is CASLPAGQGANEQFF. CDR3 coding DNA: TGTGCCTCCCTCCCGGCGGGACAGGGGGCCAATGAGCAGTTCTTC.

The CDR3: CASSSRTSAAGYTF. CDR3 DNA sequence: TGTGCCAGCAGCTCCCGGACATCGGCGGCTGGCTACACCTTC. The rearrangement links TRBV11-2 to TRBJ1-2; maybe TRBD1 (5 bases). Germline V lookup: CDR1 SGHAT, CDR2 FQNNGV. This CDR3 region has 14 residues. Trimming took off 4 bases at V and 7 bases at J, with 16 bases between the two ends.

The chain joins TRBV11-2 to TRBJ2-1; TRBD2 aligns across 9 bases. V gave up 5 bases and J gave up 5 bases; unmatched junction bases: 19. Looked up from germline, CDR1 is SGHAT and CDR2 is FQNNGV. The length of the CDR3 is 19 residues. DNA for the CDR3: TGTGCCAGCAGCCCGAGCAGGCGGGAGGGCCGGACGTATGACAATGAGCAGTTCTTC. Translated: CASSPSRREGRTYDNEQFF. The complete variable domain, with remaining parts taken from reference TRBV11-2 and TRBJ2-1, reads EAGVAQSPRYKIIEKRQSVAFWCNPISGHATLYWYQQILGQGPKLLIQFQNNGVVDDSQLPKDRFSAERLKGVDSTLKIQPAKLEDSAVYLCASSPSRREGRTYDNEQFFGPGTRLTVL.

The rearrangement uses TRBV19 and TRBJ2-7; perhaps TRBD1 as D (6 bases). Germline-derived CDR1 and CDR2 are LNHDA and SQIVND (reference sequence). This CDR3 has 14 residues. V lost 5 bases and J 1 base, leaving 12 bases between the germline ends. In nucleotides, the CDR3 is TGTGCCAGTAGTGGGGCCACAGGGTCCTACGAGCAGTACTTC. This codes for CASSGATGSYEQYF.

The chain couples TRBV29-1 to TRBJ2-5; TRBD1 matches 8 bases. V was clipped by 4 bases and J by 4 bases; unmatched bases: 5. There are 13 residues in the CDR3. Germline V gives CDR1 SQVTM, CDR2 ANQGSEA. This CDR3 reads CSVGTGGRETQYF. CDR3 DNA: TGCAGCGTTGGAACAGGGGGACGAGAGACCCAGTACTTC.

The genes are TRBV29-1 and TRBJ1-4; D gene ambiguous. The germline V gene has CDR1 SQVTM and CDR2 ANQGSEA. Between the trimmed V and J ends, which lost 7 bases and 5 bases, there was a span of 5 bases. This CDR3 contains 10 residues. The CDR3 here is CSAGNEKLFF. The CDR3 nucleotides read TGCAGCGCCGGGAATGAAAAACTGTTTTTT. The full variable domain, in which reference TRBV29-1 and TRBJ1-4 provide the parts outside the CDR3, is SAVISQKPSRDICQRGTSLTIQCQVDSQVTMMFWYRQQPGQSLTLIATANQGSEATYESGFVIDKFPISRPNLTFSTLTVSNMSPEDSSIYLCSAGNEKLFFGSGTQLSVL.

The rearrangement uses TRBV6-5 and TRBJ2-2; the match to TRBD2 covers 8 bases. Trimming at V came to 6 bases and at J to 7 bases, leaving 7 bases not matched to a gene. Germline V gives CDR1 MNHEY, CDR2 SVGAGI. The CDR3 is 14 amino acids. CDR3 region: CASRVAGLVGELFF. In DNA, the CDR3 is TGTGCCAGCAGAGTAGCGGGACTTGTCGGGGAGCTGTTTTTT.

The gene calls are TRBV27 and TRBJ1-1, with 9 bases matching TRBD1. The germline gives CDR1 MNHEY, CDR2 SMNVEV (reference sequence). Trimming took 2 bases from V and 0 from J; bases not matched to a gene: 7. The CDR3 consists of 17 residues. The CDR3 spells CASSLLGQGRLNTEAFF. The CDR3 nucleotides are TGTGCCAGCAGTTTACTGGGACAGGGCCGGTTGAACACTGAAGCTTTCTTT.

The rearrangement uses TRBV11-2 and TRBJ1-1; D not resolved. The V end lost 2 bases, the J end lost 4 bases, and 11 bases lay between the germline ends. The germline V gene encodes CDR1 SGHAT and CDR2 FQNNGV. The CDR3 has 14 residues. The CDR3 region is CASSLKGGSTEAFF. The DNA of the CDR3 is TGTGCCAGCAGCTTAAAGGGTGGGAGCACTGAAGCTTTCTTT.

In its sample, this clone was seen a few times. CDR3 DNA sequence: TGTGCCAGCAGCTTTTCTAGCGGGAGGACCTACAATGAGCAGTTCTTC. As protein: CASSFSSGRTYNEQFF. The chain employs TRBV5-4 and TRBJ2-1; TRBD2 aligns across 11 bases. V shed 2 bases and J 2 bases; nucleotides not matched to a gene: 3. The CDR3 is made up of 16 amino acids. Germline assignment: CDR1 SGHNT and CDR2 YYREEE (reference sequence). The full variable domain, rest sourced from reference TRBV5-4 and TRBJ2-1, is ETGVTQSPTHLIKTRGQQVTLRCSSQSGHNTVSWYQQALGQGPQFIFQYYREEENGRGNFPPRFSGLQFPNYSSELNVNALELDDSALYLCASSFSSGRTYNEQFFGPGTRLTVL.

This clone has just a few counts. The chain is built from TRBV29-1 and TRBJ1-4; maybe TRBD1 (6 bases). CDR3 length: 13 amino acids. Germline V gives CDR1 SQVTM, CDR2 ANQGSEA. The V end lost 5 bases, the J end lost 8 bases, and 15 bases lay between the germline ends. The CDR3 here is CSVQGTIGEKLFF. In DNA form, the CDR3 reads TGCAGCGTTCAGGGGACTATAGGGGAAAAACTGTTTTTT. Full variable domain (rest looked up from reference TRBV29-1 and TRBJ1-4): SAVISQKPSRDICQRGTSLTIQCQVDSQVTMMFWYRQQPGQSLTLIATANQGSEATYESGFVIDKFPISRPNLTFSTLTVSNMSPEDSSIYLCSVQGTIGEKLFFGSGTQLSVL.